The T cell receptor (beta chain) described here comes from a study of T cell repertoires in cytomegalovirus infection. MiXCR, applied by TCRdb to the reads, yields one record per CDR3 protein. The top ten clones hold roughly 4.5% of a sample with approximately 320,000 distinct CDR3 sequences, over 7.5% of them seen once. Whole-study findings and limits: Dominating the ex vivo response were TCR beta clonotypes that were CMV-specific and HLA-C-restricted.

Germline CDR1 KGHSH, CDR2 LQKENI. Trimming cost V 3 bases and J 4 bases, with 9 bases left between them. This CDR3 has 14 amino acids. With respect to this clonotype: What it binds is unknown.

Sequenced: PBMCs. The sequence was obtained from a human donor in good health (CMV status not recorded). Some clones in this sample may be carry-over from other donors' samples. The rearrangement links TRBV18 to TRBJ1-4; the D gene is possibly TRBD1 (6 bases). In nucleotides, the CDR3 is TGTGCCAGCTCACCGACAGGCCGTAATGAAAAACTGTTTTTT. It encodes CASSPTGRNEKLFF. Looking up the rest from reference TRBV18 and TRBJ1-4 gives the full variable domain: NAGVMQNPRHLVRRRGQEARLRCSPMKGHSHVYWYRQLPEEGLKFMVYLQKENIIDESGMPKERFSAEFPKEGPSILRIQQVVRGDSAAYFCASSPTGRNEKLFFGSGTQLSVL.